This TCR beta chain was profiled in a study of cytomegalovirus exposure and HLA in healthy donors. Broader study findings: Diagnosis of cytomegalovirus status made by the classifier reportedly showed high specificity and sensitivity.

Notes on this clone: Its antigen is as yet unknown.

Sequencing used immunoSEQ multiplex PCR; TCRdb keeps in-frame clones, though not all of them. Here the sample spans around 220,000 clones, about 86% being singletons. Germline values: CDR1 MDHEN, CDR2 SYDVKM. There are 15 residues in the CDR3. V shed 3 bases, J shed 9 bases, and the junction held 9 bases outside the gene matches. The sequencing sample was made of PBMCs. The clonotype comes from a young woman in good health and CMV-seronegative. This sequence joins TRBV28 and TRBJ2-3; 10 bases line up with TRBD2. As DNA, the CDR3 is TGTGCCAGCAGTTTCACTAGCGGGGCATCTGGAACGCAGTATTTT. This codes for CASSFTSGASGTQYF.